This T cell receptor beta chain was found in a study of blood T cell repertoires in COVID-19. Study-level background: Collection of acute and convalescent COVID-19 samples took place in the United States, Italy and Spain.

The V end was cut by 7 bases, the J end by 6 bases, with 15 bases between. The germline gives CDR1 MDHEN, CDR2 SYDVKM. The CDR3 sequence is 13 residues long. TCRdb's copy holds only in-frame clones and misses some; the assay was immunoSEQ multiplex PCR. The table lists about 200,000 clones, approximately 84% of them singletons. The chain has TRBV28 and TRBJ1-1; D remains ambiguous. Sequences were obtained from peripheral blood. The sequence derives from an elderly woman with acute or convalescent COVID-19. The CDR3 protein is CASIASREAEAFF. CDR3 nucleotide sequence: TGTGCCAGCATCGCCTCCCGGGAAGCTGAAGCTTTCTTT.